This T cell receptor (beta chain) stems from a study of blood T cell repertoires in COVID-19. Study details: The United States, Italy and Spain supplied acute and convalescent COVID-19 samples.

Data came from immunoSEQ multiplex PCR; TCRdb stores just in-frame clones and leaves some out. Here the sample spans 35,000 to 50,000 clones, roughly 84% being singletons. Germline CDR1 reads SGHTA; CDR2 reads FQGNSA. Trimming cost V 5 bases and J 2 bases; bases outside gene matches: 5. The CDR3 spans 15 residues. The source of this sequence is a woman in her seventies with acute or convalescent COVID-19. The V and J genes are TRBV7-2 and TRBJ2-5; 10 positions agree with TRBD2. Sequencing used peripheral blood. DNA of the CDR3: TGTGCCAGCAGCGAAAGAGCGGGAGGGCAAGAGACCCAGTACTTC. Translated, it gives CASSERAGGQETQYF.